Below, 14 T cell receptor beta chains from the same sample are listed, as sequenced in a study of regulatory T cells in long-lasting Graves disease. CDR3 regions were amplified by Arm-PCR using iRepertoire HTBI primers to build TCR beta libraries. TCRdb used MiXCR to reprocess the multiplex PCR reads, holding one entry per CDR3 protein. The sample holds 350,000 to 450,000 distinct CDR3 sequences, roughly a sixth seen once. Noted time point: newly diagnosed GD, antithyroid drugs for less than 3 months. Scientists built the TCR library using RNA that was extracted from PBMCs. The same specimen was also included in a second study, on T cells in Graves' hyperthyroidism and ophthalmopathy.

The sequencing here drew on peripheral blood mononuclear cells (PBMCs), taken at new diagnosis, from a patient treated with antithyroid drugs. The origin of the receptors is a man aged 40-49 years with Graves disease.

This clonotype was seen many times. This chain joins TRBV3-1 and TRBJ2-3; 7 nucleotides agree with TRBD2. V lost 4 bases, J lost 4 bases, and 11 bases stayed unmatched. Germline CDR1 and CDR2: LGHDT and YNNKEL (reference sequence). This CDR3 contains 16 residues. Here the CDR3 DNA reads TGTGCCAGCAGCCCCGGAATCGGGGAGGGGTCAGATACGCAGTATTTT. It specifies CASSPGIGEGSDTQYF.

Details on this clonotype: A much larger clone differs from this one at a single base, so this may be a read error. This is likely a read error, given that the CDR3 carries no conserved phenylalanine or tryptophan at its end. The genes are TRBV6-2 or TRBV6-3 and TRBJ2-6, with D unclear. Per germline, CDR1 MNHEY and CDR2 SVGEGT. V was clipped by 2 bases and J by 2 bases, with 7 bases between them. This CDR3 spans 15 amino acids. The CDR3 bases are TGTGCCAGCAGTTACGTACACCCTGGGGCCAACGTCCTGACTTTA. Amino acids: CASSYVHPGANVLTL.

This clonotype appeared many times. The CDR3 DNA is TGCGCCAGCTCACCCGGGACTAGCATCCACGAGCAGTACTTC. It codes for CASSPGTSIHEQYF. The rearrangement links TRBV4-1 to TRBJ2-7; TRBD2 matches at 9 bases. Trimming at V came to 8 bases and at J to 5 bases, leaving 10 bases not matched to a gene. This CDR3 is 14 amino acids long. The germline gives CDR1 MGHRA, CDR2 YSYEKL.

This clonotype was counted at least ten times. The chain joins TRBV2 to TRBJ2-5; D is possibly TRBD2 (6 bases). The CDR3 contains 12 residues. The germline V and J ends were trimmed by 5 bases and 10 bases, with 14 bases remaining between them. From germline, CDR1 is SNHLY and CDR2 FYNNEI. The CDR3 is CASSKLRDHQYF. CDR3 DNA sequence: TGTGCCAGCAGTAAACTGCGGGACCACCAGTACTTC.

This chain joins TRBV11-2 and TRBJ2-1, with D unresolved. The CDR3 is 17 residues long. Trimming removed 1 base at V and 5 bases at J, with 18 bases between. The germline CDR1 and CDR2 sequences are SGHAT and FQNNGV. The CDR3, as DNA: TGTGCCAGCAGCTTAGCACCCTGGAGTTTAGGCCACAATGAGCAGTTCTTC. Amino acid sequence: CASSLAPWSLGHNEQFF.

The gene calls are TRBV19 and TRBJ1-2; TRBD1 matches at 7 bases. The germline CDR1 and CDR2 sequences are LNHDA and SQIVND (reference sequence). The CDR3 spans 14 residues. J lost 0 bases, V lost 7 bases, and 5 bases had no gene match. The CDR3 loop is CASTRQGTNYGYTF. The CDR3, as DNA: TGTGCCAGTACCAGACAGGGTACTAACTATGGCTACACCTTC. Full variable domain (outside the CDR3, taken from reference TRBV19 and TRBJ1-2): DGGITQSPKYLFRKEGQNVTLSCEQNLNHDAMYWYRQDPGQGLRLIYYSQIVNDFQKGDIAEGYSVSREKKESFPLTVTSAQKNPTAFYLCASTRQGTNYGYTFGSGTRLTVV.

About this clonotype itself: A read error may account for a junction end that differs from germline. J is TRBJ2-1 and V is TRBV2; D gene ambiguous. This CDR3 region has 11 residues. The germline V gene has CDR1 SNHLY and CDR2 FYNNEI. The CDR3 is CASSEYSEQFF. In DNA, the CDR3 is TGTGCCAGCAGTGAATACAGTGAGCAGTTCTTC.

This clonotype was counted a few times. This chain links TRBV15 with TRBJ2-2; no definite D call. Germline V gene data show CDR1 as LNHNV and CDR2 as YYDKDF (reference sequence). V was trimmed by 1 base and J by 6 bases, leaving 12 bases between them. The CDR3 extends over 15 amino acids. Here the CDR3 reads CATSRALVVAGELFF. In DNA, the CDR3 is TGTGCCACCAGCAGAGCCCTAGTGGTCGCCGGGGAGCTGTTTTTT.

The chain has TRBV5-6 and TRBJ2-7, with D hard to call. The CDR3 runs 17 residues. The V end lost 0 bases, the J end lost 1 base, and 17 bases lay between the germline ends. From germline, CDR1 is SGHDT and CDR2 YYEEEE. The chain's CDR3 is CASSLEHGPSLSYEQYF. The CDR3 nucleotides read TGTGCCAGCAGCTTGGAGCACGGACCCTCGCTATCCTACGAGCAGTACTTC.

There are many counts of this clonotype. The chain links TRBV2 to TRBJ2-5, with D possibly matching TRBD2 (5 bases). CDR3 length: 13 amino acids. Germline V gene lookup returns CDR1 SNHLY and CDR2 FYNNEI. V was clipped by 3 bases and J by 4 bases, with 9 bases between them. The DNA for the CDR3 is TGTGCCAGCAGTGAGAGGGTTGCAGAGACCCAGTACTTC. It translates to CASSERVAETQYF.

Written as DNA, the CDR3 is TGCAGCGTGCGCGGGACCGGGACAGGGTACTCCTACAATGAGCAGTTCTTC. Translation gives CSVRGTGTGYSYNEQFF. The rearrangement joins TRBV29-1 to TRBJ2-1; 9 nucleotides align to TRBD1. CDR3 length: 17 residues. Germline CDR1 reads SQVTM; CDR2 reads ANQGSEA. The V gene end was trimmed by 6 bases and the J gene end by 0 bases; junction bases not matched to a gene: 12.

This clonotype was detected many times. The chain links TRBV28 to TRBJ1-2; 10 bases agree with TRBD1. Germline CDR1 MDHEN, CDR2 SYDVKM. J lost 5 bases, V lost 4 bases, and 19 bases had no gene match. The CDR3 loop spans 19 amino acids. The CDR3 protein is CASSSPDRGQSVRRYGYTF. In nucleotides, the CDR3 is TGTGCCAGCAGTTCCCCTGACAGGGGGCAATCAGTTCGGAGGTATGGCTACACCTTC.

This clonotype was observed many times. At one boundary the junction diverges from the germline segment, which might be a read error. This rearrangement joins TRBV20-1 to TRBJ1-1; 7 bases align to TRBD1. The CDR3 has 15 residues. In germline, CDR1 is DFQATT, CDR2 SNEGSKA (reference sequence). The chain's CDR3 is CSARGDSWGNTEAFF. CDR3 nucleotides: TGCAGTGCAAGAGGGGACAGTTGGGGCAACACTGAAGCTTTCTTT.

This clonotype was picked up a small number of times. The chain couples TRBV5-1 to TRBJ1-2; 12 nucleotides match TRBD1. CDR1 and CDR2 from the germline V gene are SGHRS and YFSETQ. This CDR3 is 14 amino acids long. V lost 6 bases, J lost 7 bases, and 7 bases stayed unmatched. This CDR3 reads CASTPGTGGTGYTF. CDR3 nucleotide sequence: TGCGCCAGCACTCCCGGGACAGGGGGCACTGGCTACACCTTC. Full variable domain (outside the CDR3, taken from reference TRBV5-1 and TRBJ1-2): KAGVTQTPRYLIKTRGQQVTLSCSPISGHRSVSWYQQTPGQGLQFLFEYFSETQRNKGNFPGRFSGRQFSNSRSEMNVSTLELGDSALYLCASTPGTGGTGYTFGSGTRLTVV.